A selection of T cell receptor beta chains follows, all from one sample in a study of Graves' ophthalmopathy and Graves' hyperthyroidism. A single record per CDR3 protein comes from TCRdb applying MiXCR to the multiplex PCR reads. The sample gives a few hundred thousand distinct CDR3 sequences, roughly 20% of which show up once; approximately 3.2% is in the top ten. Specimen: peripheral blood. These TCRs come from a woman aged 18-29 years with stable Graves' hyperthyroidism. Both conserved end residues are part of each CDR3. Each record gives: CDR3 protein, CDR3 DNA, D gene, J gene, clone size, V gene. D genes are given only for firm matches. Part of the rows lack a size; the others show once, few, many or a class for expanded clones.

CDR3 protein: CASSRSMYRVSDTEAFF
CDR3 DNA: TGTGCCAGCAGCCGCAGTATGTACAGGGTTTCGGACACTGAAGCTTTCTTT
D gene: .
J gene: TRBJ1-1
clone size: many
V gene: TRBV27

CDR3 protein: CASSLAGGNGYTF
CDR3 DNA: TGTGCCAGCAGCTTAGCAGGGGGCAATGGCTACACCTTC
D gene: TRBD1
J gene: TRBJ1-2
clone size: many
V gene: TRBV11-2

CDR3 protein: CASSLPRLDRGWSYEQYF
CDR3 DNA: TGCGCCAGCAGCTTGCCGCGCCTTGACAGGGGTTGGTCCTACGAGCAGTACTTC
D gene: TRBD1
J gene: TRBJ2-7
clone size: .
V gene: TRBV5-1

CDR3 protein: CASSQGRPYEQYF
CDR3 DNA: TGCGCCAGCAGCCAAGGCCGCCCCTACGAGCAGTACTTC
D gene: .
J gene: TRBJ2-7
clone size: many
V gene: TRBV4-1

CDR3 protein: CASSRTGNRVQPQHF
CDR3 DNA: TGTGCCAGCAGCCGGACAGGGAATAGAGTTCAGCCCCAGCATTTT
D gene: TRBD1
J gene: TRBJ1-5
clone size: once
V gene: TRBV12-3/TRBV12-4

CDR3 protein: CGSSRGSLPSYEQYF
CDR3 DNA: TGCGGATCCTCCCGGGGGAGTCTACCCTCCTACGAGCAGTACTTC
D gene: .
J gene: TRBJ2-7
clone size: .
V gene: TRBV20-1

CDR3 protein: CASSPLVPGTGSKETQYF
CDR3 DNA: TGTGCCAGCAGTCCCCTTGTACCCGGGACAGGGTCCAAAGAGACCCAGTACTTC
D gene: TRBD1
J gene: TRBJ2-5
clone size: many
V gene: TRBV12-3/TRBV12-4

CDR3 protein: CASSFPTGKNYGYTF
CDR3 DNA: TGTGCCAGCAGCTTTCCTACAGGAAAAAACTATGGCTACACCTTC
D gene: .
J gene: TRBJ1-2
clone size: few
V gene: TRBV7-9

CDR3 protein: CASSVWRGRMTEAFF
CDR3 DNA: TGTGCCAGCAGCGTTTGGAGGGGGAGAATGACTGAAGCTTTCTTT
D gene: .
J gene: TRBJ1-1
clone size: many
V gene: TRBV2

CDR3 protein: CASSEQAGYYGYTF
CDR3 DNA: TGTGCCAGCAGCGAACAGGCGGGCTACTATGGTTACACCTTC
D gene: .
J gene: TRBJ1-2
clone size: .
V gene: TRBV7-9

CDR3 protein: CASSQEDPRWGTEAFF
CDR3 DNA: TGCGCCAGCAGCCAAGAGGACCCCCGGTGGGGCACTGAAGCTTTCTTT
D gene: .
J gene: TRBJ1-1
clone size: few
V gene: TRBV4-1

CDR3 protein: CASSYSNGANRNTEAFF
CDR3 DNA: TGTGCCAGCAGTTACTCGAATGGGGCTAATAGGAACACTGAAGCTTTCTTT
D gene: .
J gene: TRBJ1-1
clone size: many
V gene: TRBV6-2/TRBV6-3

CDR3 protein: CASKSGRDTGELFF
CDR3 DNA: TGTGCCAGCAAAAGCGGCAGAGACACCGGGGAGCTGTTTTTT
D gene: .
J gene: TRBJ2-2
clone size: .
V gene: TRBV6-1

CDR3 protein: CASSLRDNSPLHF
CDR3 DNA: TGTGCCAGCAGTCTAAGGGATAATTCACCCCTCCACTTT
D gene: .
J gene: TRBJ1-6
clone size: many
V gene: TRBV6-5

CDR3 protein: CASSGGIPTGEQYF
CDR3 DNA: TGTGCCAGCAGTGGAGGTATTCCTACTGGCGAGCAGTACTTC
D gene: .
J gene: TRBJ2-7
clone size: few
V gene: TRBV7-2

CDR3 protein: CASSSQGSREQYF
CDR3 DNA: TGTGCCAGCAGCTCACAGGGCTCGCGGGAGCAGTACTTC
D gene: .
J gene: TRBJ2-7
clone size: .
V gene: TRBV7-2

CDR3 protein: CSVGLAGAETQYF
CDR3 DNA: TGCAGCGTTGGATTAGCGGGAGCAGAGACCCAGTACTTC
D gene: TRBD2
J gene: TRBJ2-5
clone size: many
V gene: TRBV29-1

CDR3 protein: CSAGGQGDQPQHF
CDR3 DNA: TGCAGCGCTGGAGGACAGGGGGATCAGCCCCAGCATTTT
D gene: TRBD1
J gene: TRBJ1-5
clone size: many
V gene: TRBV29-1

CDR3 protein: CATRRQTYEQYF
CDR3 DNA: TGTGCCACCAGAAGACAGACCTACGAGCAGTACTTC
D gene: .
J gene: TRBJ2-7
clone size: many
V gene: TRBV25-1

CDR3 protein: CASSPTNTGYEQYF
CDR3 DNA: TGTGCCAGCTCACCGACCAATACAGGGTACGAGCAGTACTTC
D gene: .
J gene: TRBJ2-7
clone size: many
V gene: TRBV18

CDR3 protein: CASSLISRTRGAYEQYF
CDR3 DNA: TGTGCCAGCAGTTTAATAAGCCGGACTAGGGGAGCCTACGAGCAGTACTTC
D gene: TRBD2
J gene: TRBJ2-7
clone size: many
V gene: TRBV28

CDR3 protein: CASSYRGTGTEAFF
CDR3 DNA: TGTGCCAGCAGTTACCGAGGGACGGGGACTGAAGCTTTCTTT
D gene: .
J gene: TRBJ1-1
clone size: many
V gene: TRBV6-5

CDR3 protein: CASIRGLADNEQFF
CDR3 DNA: TGTGCCAGCATCCGGGGACTAGCGGACAATGAGCAGTTCTTC
D gene: TRBD2
J gene: TRBJ2-1
clone size: .
V gene: TRBV6-1

CDR3 protein: CASATRRGETQYF
CDR3 DNA: TGCGCCAGCGCCACTCGGAGGGGAGAGACCCAGTACTTC
D gene: .
J gene: TRBJ2-5
clone size: many
V gene: TRBV10-2

CDR3 protein: CASSPGLVSGELFF
CDR3 DNA: TGTGCCAGCTCACCGGGACTAGTGTCCGGGGAGCTGTTTTTT
D gene: TRBD2
J gene: TRBJ2-2
clone size: many
V gene: TRBV18

CDR3 protein: CASSPEGGSYNEKFF
CDR3 DNA: TGCGCCAGCAGCCCAGAAGGGGGCTCCTACAATGAGAAGTTCTTC
D gene: TRBD1
J gene: TRBJ2-1
clone size: few
V gene: TRBV5-1

CDR3 protein: CASSLLVNTGELFF
CDR3 DNA: TGTGCCAGCAGTTTACTCGTGAACACCGGGGAGCTGTTTTTT
D gene: .
J gene: TRBJ2-2
clone size: many
V gene: TRBV28

CDR3 protein: CASSILRGSSYEQYF
CDR3 DNA: TGTGCCAGTAGTATCCTCAGGGGTTCCTCCTACGAGCAGTACTTC
D gene: .
J gene: TRBJ2-7
clone size: .
V gene: TRBV19

CDR3 protein: CAIGDRYSNQPQHF
CDR3 DNA: TGTGCTATTGGGGACCGTTATAGCAATCAGCCCCAGCATTTT
D gene: .
J gene: TRBJ1-5
clone size: many
V gene: TRBV12-5

CDR3 protein: CASSWRATEAFF
CDR3 DNA: TGTGCCAGTTCGTGGCGGGCCACTGAAGCTTTCTTT
D gene: .
J gene: TRBJ1-1
clone size: many
V gene: TRBV2

CDR3 protein: CASSWTGGTTGELFF
CDR3 DNA: TGTGCCAGCAGCTGGACAGGGGGTACCACCGGGGAGCTGTTTTTT
D gene: TRBD1
J gene: TRBJ2-2
clone size: many
V gene: TRBV11-2

CDR3 protein: CSAQVGGSGGHEQYF
CDR3 DNA: TGCAGTGCTCAAGTCGGGGGGTCCGGGGGCCACGAGCAGTACTTC
D gene: .
J gene: TRBJ2-7
clone size: .
V gene: TRBV20-1

CDR3 protein: CSVSMTTEAFF
CDR3 DNA: TGCAGCGTCTCGATGACTACTGAAGCTTTCTTT
D gene: .
J gene: TRBJ1-1
clone size: many
V gene: TRBV29-1

CDR3 protein: CASSYSSEPQHF
CDR3 DNA: TGTGCCAGCAGTTACTCCTCAGAGCCCCAGCATTTT
D gene: .
J gene: TRBJ1-5
clone size: .
V gene: TRBV6-5

CDR3 protein: CATSESGGATDTGELFF
CDR3 DNA: TGTGCCACCAGTGAATCCGGCGGGGCTACGGACACCGGGGAGCTGTTTTTT
D gene: .
J gene: TRBJ2-2
clone size: many
V gene: TRBV24-1

CDR3 protein: CAISRARGEDTEAFF
CDR3 DNA: TGTGCCATCAGCCGGGCGAGGGGAGAGGACACTGAAGCTTTCTTT
D gene: .
J gene: TRBJ1-1
clone size: many
V gene: TRBV10-3

CDR3 protein: CASSLLRGSNQPQHF
CDR3 DNA: TGTGCCAGCAGTTTATTGAGGGGGAGCAATCAGCCCCAGCATTTT
D gene: .
J gene: TRBJ1-5
clone size: few
V gene: TRBV28

CDR3 protein: CASNGIGVHYEQYF
CDR3 DNA: TGTGCCAGCAACGGAATAGGGGTTCATTACGAGCAGTACTTC
D gene: .
J gene: TRBJ2-7
clone size: many
V gene: TRBV6-1

CDR3 protein: CASNVDPYDQYF
CDR3 DNA: TGTGCCAGCAATGTGGACCCCTACGATCAGTACTTC
D gene: .
J gene: TRBJ2-7
clone size: .
V gene: TRBV6-2/TRBV6-3

CDR3 protein: CASSLAAEASGGYEQYF
CDR3 DNA: TGTGCCAGCAGCTTAGCGGCGGAGGCTAGCGGGGGCTACGAGCAGTACTTC
D gene: TRBD2
J gene: TRBJ2-7
clone size: many
V gene: TRBV7-2

CDR3 protein: CASSLGRSNTEAFF
CDR3 DNA: TGTGCCAGCAGCTTGGGAAGGTCGAACACTGAAGCTTTCTTT
D gene: .
J gene: TRBJ1-1
clone size: many
V gene: TRBV7-9

CDR3 protein: CAPQGGAHLSYEQYF
CDR3 DNA: TGTGCCCCCCAAGGAGGGGCCCATCTCTCCTACGAGCAGTACTTC
D gene: .
J gene: TRBJ2-7
clone size: .
V gene: TRBV7-3

CDR3 protein: CASSLAGGTSSEQFF
CDR3 DNA: TGTGCCAGCAGCTTAGCGGGAGGGACTTCCAGTGAGCAGTTCTTC
D gene: TRBD2
J gene: TRBJ2-1
clone size: many
V gene: TRBV7-2

CDR3 protein: CASSLGPSPDQPQHF
CDR3 DNA: TGCGCCAGCAGCTTGGGTCCCTCTCCGGATCAGCCCCAGCATTTT
D gene: .
J gene: TRBJ1-5
clone size: many
V gene: TRBV5-1